Sequencing of this T cell receptor beta chain was carried out in a study of OX40 agonist ivuxolimab in advanced cancers. Regarding the research as a whole: Ivuxolimab, which targeted the costimulatory receptor OX40 (CD134), was an agonistic, fully human IgG2 monoclonal antibody. Intravenous ivuxolimab was administered to patients every 2 weeks at six dose levels: 0.01, 0.1, 0.3, 1.5, 3 and 10 mg/kg. Among the roughly 52 dose-escalation patients, 19 had hepatocellular carcinoma, roughly 15 melanoma, 9 renal cell carcinoma and 9 head and neck cancer. A male proportion of roughly 85% and a mean age of approximately 55 years, ranging from 23 to 79, were recorded for the dose-escalation cohort. Patients were allowed to have had prior anti-PD-1, anti-PD-L1 or anti-CTLA-4 therapy, and 30% to 40% of the dose-escalation patients had been treated with checkpoint inhibitors. Partial responses occurred in three dose-escalation patients, of whom one had hepatocellular carcinoma and two had cutaneous melanoma. The point of sequencing TCRbeta in the periphery was to test whether ivuxolimab changed TCR sequence diversity and drove clonal T-cell expansion. The paper reports the monotherapy dose-escalation portion (N ≈ 50 patients) of the phase I ivuxolimab trial. On the study overall, not on this receptor specifically: Low levels of normalized T-cell clonal expansion were also seen in some nonresponding patients. In the 0.1-3.0 mg/kg groups, partial responders were among the patients with the lowest normalized peripheral clonal expansion, particularly in CD8+ T cells. After ivuxolimab, CD8+ T cells had more expanded clones than CD4+ T cells on average. Clonal expansion of both CD4+ and CD8+ blood T cells was observed from baseline to week 6 at doses 0.1 to 3.0 mg/kg. The antigen specificity of the clonally expanded peripheral T cells was not determined.

A remark on this clone: The target of this receptor is not known. There are no base qualities to consult, and no much larger clone falls within one base.

From the cysteine up to the phenylalanine, the CDR3 has a length of 13 residues. The retained sequence is limited to the CDR3, 39 bases, with the frame set at the first base. The junction carries 12 bases between V and J, which are trimmed by 1 base and 14 bases respectively. CDR1 and CDR2 (SGHAT, FQNNGV) derive from the germline V gene. Genomic DNA was extracted from sorted cells for sequencing of the TCRbeta CDR3 region. The immunoSEQ Assay was used for sequencing of TCRbeta CDR3 regions. The immuneACCESS repertoire file appears here via TCRdb, limited to in-frame rearrangements. These files lack a portion of the clones; in checked studies, under half of the deficit traces to unresolved V genes, and the cause of the others is not known. This sample gives 77,000 or so clones in total; about nine tenths of them show up just once. Approximately 10% of the sample is in the top ten clones. The trial excluded patients who had a history of autoimmune disease or who were on systemic immunosuppression. Peripheral blood for TCR sequencing was drawn from every dose cohort at baseline, at cycle 4 day 1 and at cycle 7 day 1. Samples came from an open-label, multicenter, first-in-human phase I dose-escalation trial of ivuxolimab. The trial enrolled adults with locally advanced or metastatic head and neck squamous cell, hepatocellular, melanoma or renal cell carcinoma. Before TCR sequencing, CD4+ T cells and CD8+ T cells were sorted from peripheral blood as separate populations.

The chain links TRBV11-2 with TRBJ1-6; the D gene is perhaps TRBD1, from 5 matching bases. The material sequenced was CD4+ or CD8+ T cells sorted from blood, taken in a trial of the OX40 agonist ivuxolimab. The receptor comes from an adult with an advanced solid tumor such as melanoma, head and neck, liver or kidney cancer. CDR3 reads: CASSLAQDITLHF. At the DNA level, the sequence is TGTGCCAGCAGCTTAGCCCAGGACATCACCCTCCACTTT.